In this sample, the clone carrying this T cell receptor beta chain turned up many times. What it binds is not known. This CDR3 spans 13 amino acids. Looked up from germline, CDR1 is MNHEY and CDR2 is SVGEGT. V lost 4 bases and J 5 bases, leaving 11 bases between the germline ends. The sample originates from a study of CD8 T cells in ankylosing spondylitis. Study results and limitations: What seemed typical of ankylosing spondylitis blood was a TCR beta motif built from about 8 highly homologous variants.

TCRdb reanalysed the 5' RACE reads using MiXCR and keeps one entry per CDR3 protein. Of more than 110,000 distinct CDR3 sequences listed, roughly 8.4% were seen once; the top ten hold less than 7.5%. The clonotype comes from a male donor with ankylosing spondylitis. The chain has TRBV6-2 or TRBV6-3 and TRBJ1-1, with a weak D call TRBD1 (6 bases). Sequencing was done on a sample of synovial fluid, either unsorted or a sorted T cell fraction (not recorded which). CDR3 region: CASSFTTGTEAFF. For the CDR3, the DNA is TGTGCCAGCAGTTTCACCACAGGGACTGAAGCTTTCTTT.